This T cell receptor (beta chain) stems from a study of shared clonotypes between healthy human individuals (TCRdb year 2020). With regard to the full study: A few men and two women, aged 18 to 49 years, made up the cohort. Per donor, leukapheresis produced somewhere between about 0.8 and 9 billion PBMCs. To increase sequencing depth and limit assay-specific biases, different laboratories used diverse techniques to prepare libraries and sequence TCR repertoires. Per donor, three plates each were used for CD4 naive and CD4 memory, two for CD8 naive, and one for CD8 memory. Blood TCR repertoires of five healthy adults were deeply sequenced to estimate repertoire size and the extent of clonotype sharing between individuals.

Points the paper makes about the study in general: Based on pairwise subsampling, the degree of clonotype sharing among donors was expected to be affected by sequencing depth. About 5% of naive CD4, 3.5% of naive CD8, approximately 2% of memory CD4, and approximately 0.4% of memory CD8 clonotypes were shared across several donors. Larger estimated clonotype richness was generally found for naive subsets than for memory subsets. Even with the large sequencing depth, rarefaction of the sorted-subset datasets indicated that sequencing was incomplete. Sampling was restricted to blood, and TCR repertoires in tissues likely differ from the TCR repertoires found in blood. Compared with non-shared clonotypes, the clonotypes found in all four sorted-subset donors had higher generation probabilities. Because the study included a small number of donors, the genetic and exposure-history diversity represented was limited.

Regarding this clone: Its specific antigen is unknown. One base away there is no much larger clone; base qualities are not given.

Using the deep immunoSEQ assay, TCR CDR3 regions were amplified from genomic DNA by multiplex PCR. Extracted genomic DNA from each cell subset was distributed evenly across all wells of several immunoSEQ 96-well plates, and each plate was treated as a replicate. For sorted subsets, approximately 190 ng genomic DNA, equal to tens of thousands of T cell genomes, was loaded into each replicate PCR. The purified libraries were quantified using a Qubit 3.0 fluorometer, sized with a Bioanalyzer 2100, and then quantified again using the KAPA Library Quantification kit. Every immunoSEQ 96-well plate was sequenced on a dedicated single-read 150-cycle Illumina NextSeq 550 flow cell. The original pipeline was this. Because only junctional sequences without quality scores were contained in the immunoSEQ output, filtering matching that applied to full-length reads could not be performed. To assign V/J genes and CDR3, sequences were annotated against IMGT germline references using PyIR, a Python wrapper for IgBLAST v1.9. Any read was removed if the V/J assignment was weak (E-value above 1e-6), the CDR3 was missing, or the read contained stop codons, out-of-frame junctions, or ambiguous translated residues. A V3J clonotype was defined by an identical inferred V gene, J gene, and CDR3 amino acid sequence. To compute the percentage overlap between repertoires, the number of shared unique clonotypes was divided by the size of the smaller repertoire. Richness of each repertoire was evaluated using RTK rarefaction, the Chao1 estimator, and Recon v2.1 estimates of unobserved clonotypes. Generation probabilities for all TCRbeta clonotypes obtained by the gDNA method from a handful of donors were computed using OLGA. The immuneACCESS repertoire file appears here via TCRdb, limited to in-frame rearrangements. These files lack a portion of the clones; in checked studies, under half of the deficit traces to unresolved V genes, and the cause of the others is not known. Clonal size and the V and J genes are those of that table, whereas D and trimming came from the DNA. A total of a few million clones appear in this sample, just over 90% of them only once. Roughly 0.36% of the sample is taken by the ten largest.

The donors were healthy, HIV-negative adults who had no recently reported acute infections or vaccinations. Every donor was a Caucasian adult residing in Nashville, Tennessee, USA. Magnetic negative selection was used to enrich CD4+ T cells, after which naive cells were positively selected on CD45RA and the negative fraction became the memory subset. After blood collection by leukapheresis, PBMCs were isolated using Ficoll-Histopaque density gradient centrifugation and then cryopreserved in the vapor phase of liquid nitrogen. Analytical flow cytometry was used to check the purity and quantity of each magnetically sorted T cell population. From each sorted fraction, genomic DNA was isolated and quantified by UV absorbance on a Nanodrop 2000c. The V end loses 7 bases and the J end loses 8 bases, and a stretch of 14 bases separates them. Reading the germline V gene gives CDR1 ENHRY and CDR2 SYGVKD. Reading from cysteine to phenylalanine, the CDR3 counts 13 amino acids. Only the CDR3 DNA is retained, 39 bases long and in frame from the first base.

The sequence joins TRBV10-3 to TRBJ1-4; the D gene is perhaps TRBD1, from 5 matching bases. The sequencing sample was made of naive CD4+ T cells from PBMCs. What the cell subset or site label conveys for this sample: CD45RA+ positively selected. This sequence originates from a man aged 18-30 years in good health. Some clones in this sample may be carry-over from other donors' samples. The CDR3 region has the sequence CAIKGQGDEKLFF. The base sequence is TGTGCCATCAAGGGGCAGGGAGACGAAAAACTGTTTTTT.